This entry features one T cell receptor beta chain sequence. Its antigen has not been determined. No qualities accompany the bases; no much larger clone lies one base away. Using the deep immunoSEQ assay, TCR CDR3 regions were amplified from genomic DNA by multiplex PCR. For each cell subset, the extracted genomic DNA was distributed evenly across all wells of several immunoSEQ 96-well plates, and each plate served as one replicate. For sorted subsets, 150 to 250 ng genomic DNA, equal to tens of thousands of T cell genomes, was loaded into each replicate PCR. Purified libraries were measured with a Qubit 3.0 fluorometer, size-checked on a Bioanalyzer 2100, and measured again with the KAPA Library Quantification kit. Each immunoSEQ 96-well plate was sequenced on its own single-read 150-cycle Illumina NextSeq 550 flow cell. Concerning the study's data processing: Because the immunoSEQ output held only junctional sequences and lacked quality scores, the filtering could not match the filtering applied to full-length reads. To assign V/J genes and CDR3, sequences were annotated against IMGT germline references using PyIR, a Python wrapper for IgBLAST v1.9. Reads were removed for weak V/J assignments (E-value above 1e-6), missing CDR3, stop codons, out-of-frame junctions, or ambiguous translated residues. V3J clonotypes were defined by identical inferred V gene, J gene, and CDR3 amino acid sequence. The percentage overlap between two repertoires was calculated by dividing the number of shared unique clonotypes by the size of the smaller repertoire. RTK rarefaction, the Chao1 estimator, and Recon v2.1 estimates of unobserved clonotypes were used to assess repertoire richness. For all TCRbeta clonotypes obtained by the gDNA method from a few donors, generation probabilities were computed with OLGA. TCRdb limited this immuneACCESS table to in-frame rearrangements with V and J called. A share of clones is missing; checked studies link under half to unresolved V genes, and the rest is unexplained. D and trimming come from the DNA, and the V and J calls and clone size come from that table. This sample is represented by a few hundred thousand clones; about 97% of them were singletons. Clones ranked in the top ten supply approximately 0.32% of the sample.

Donors were healthy HIV-negative adults with no recently reported acute infections or vaccinations. Only Caucasian adults living in Nashville, Tennessee, USA were represented among the donors. CD8 memory samples consisted of magnetically selected CD45RO+ cells combined with CCR7-negative CD45RA+ effector memory (TemRA) cells. After blood collection by leukapheresis, PBMCs were isolated using Ficoll-Histopaque density gradient centrifugation and then cryopreserved in the vapor phase of liquid nitrogen. Analytical flow cytometry was used to check the purity and quantity of every magnetically sorted T cell population. Genomic DNA was isolated from each sorted fraction and quantified by UV absorbance on a Nanodrop 2000c. These data are taken from a study of shared clonotypes between healthy human individuals (dated by TCRdb to the early 2020s). Concerning the study at large: A couple of women and a few men aged 18 to 49 years were included in the cohort. For each donor, CD4 naive and CD4 memory were each given three plates, CD8 naive was given two plates, and CD8 memory was given one plate. To estimate repertoire size and how much clonotypes are shared between individuals, the study performed deep sequencing of blood TCR repertoires from a handful of healthy adults. Different laboratories and diverse techniques were used to prepare libraries and sequence TCR repertoires, to increase sequencing depth and limit assay-specific biases. Each donor's leukapheresis produced roughly between roughly 0.9 and 8.9 billion PBMCs.

V loses 6 bases of germline sequence and J loses 2 bases, and the interval between the two ends is 12 bases. Reading from cysteine to phenylalanine, the CDR3 counts 13 amino acids. Only the CDR3 DNA stays, 39 bases, in frame from base 1. According to the germline V gene, CDR1 reads SQVTM and CDR2 reads ANQGSEA. Summary of the overall study and its limitations: Sampling was limited to blood, and TCR repertoires in tissue likely differ from TCR repertoires in blood. About 5% of naive CD4, 3% to 4% of naive CD8, 2% to 2.5% of memory CD4, and 0.4% of memory CD8 clonotypes were shared across a handful of donors. Larger estimated clonotype richness was generally found for naive subsets than for memory subsets. Because the study included a small number of donors, the genetic and exposure-history diversity represented was limited. Rarefaction of sorted-subset datasets indicated incomplete sequencing despite the large sequencing depth. Based on pairwise subsampling, the degree of clonotype sharing among donors was expected to be affected by sequencing depth. Compared with non-shared clonotypes, the clonotypes found in all four sorted-subset donors had higher generation probabilities.

This TCR was sampled from a man aged 25-45 years in good health. This receptor chain uses TRBV29-1 and TRBJ2-3, with no confidently assigned D gene. The specimen sequenced was memory CD8+ T cells sorted from blood. Interpreted using the paper, the cell subset or site label stands for: CD45RO+ cells pooled with CCR7-negative TemRA cells. The CDR3 corresponds to CSVTFGVTDTQYF. The bases are TGCAGCGTGACTTTCGGAGTCACAGATACGCAGTATTTT.